This entry lists 24 T cell receptor beta chains sequenced from one sample in a study of cytomegalovirus exposure and HLA in healthy donors. PCR used 60 Vbeta primers and 13 Jbeta primers. Some clones are missing from TCRdb's copy, which holds only in-frame ones; the method was immunoSEQ multiplex PCR. The table has roughly 150,000 clones, around 80% seen once. The source material was PBMCs. Every receptor here comes from a woman between 40 and 55 years old in good health and CMV-seropositive.

This clone was recorded only once. V gene TRBV2 combines with J gene TRBJ1-4; tentative D call: TRBD1 (5 bases). This CDR3 is built from 14 residues. Trimming pared 4 bases from V and 4 bases from J, leaving 10 bases between. Germline V gene data show CDR1 as SNHLY and CDR2 as FYNNEI. The CDR3 loop is CASSAQGSNEKLFF. CDR3 DNA sequence: TGTGCCAGCAGTGCCCAGGGAAGTAATGAAAAACTGTTTTTT.

The sample holds one count of this clone. The V gene is TRBV29-1, the J gene TRBJ2-2, with a possible D match to TRBD1 (6 bases). V was cut by 5 bases and J by 10 bases, with 23 bases left in between. The CDR3 has 15 amino acids. In germline, CDR1 is SQVTM, CDR2 ANQGSEA. CDR3 protein: CSVKIPRGGFEELFF. As DNA, the CDR3 is TGCAGCGTTAAAATTCCGCGAGGGGGATTTGAGGAGCTGTTTTTT.

The J gene is TRBJ1-2, the V gene TRBV29-1; 10 nucleotides match TRBD1. With 6 bases clipped from V and 2 bases from J, the junction kept 6 bases outside the gene matches. CDR1 and CDR2 (germline): SQVTM, ANQGSEA. This CDR3 spans 14 amino acids. The CDR3 DNA follows: TGCAGCGTCTCCGGGACAGGGGACAACTATGGCTACACCTTC. This gives the protein CSVSGTGDNYGYTF.

V and J are TRBV10-3 and TRBJ2-3; TRBD2 is a possible D gene (6 bases). Germline V lookup: CDR1 ENHRY, CDR2 SYGVKD. This CDR3 has 15 amino acids. Trimming stripped 2 bases from V and 2 bases from J, with 11 bases between. Here the CDR3 DNA reads TGTGCCATCAGTGAGCCGGGGGAGTCCACAGATACGCAGTATTTT. This codes for CAISEPGESTDTQYF.

This clone appeared a single time. The germline gene is not matched at one end of the junction; a read error may be the cause. The J gene is TRBJ2-2, the V gene TRBV19; 9 bases are shared with TRBD2. The CDR3 spans 15 residues. The germline CDR1 and CDR2 sequences are LNHDA and SQIVND (reference sequence). CDR3 loop: CASRIAGVFTGELFF. The CDR3, as DNA: TGTGCCAGTAGGATAGCGGGAGTTTTCACCGGGGAGCTGTTTTTT.

In this sample, this clone turned up once. V is TRBV5-1 and J is TRBJ2-5; TRBD2 matches 9 bases. The CDR3 is 15 residues long. V was pared by 7 bases and J by 5 bases, with 12 bases of the junction left unmatched. Germline CDR1 reads SGHRS; CDR2 reads YFSETQ. CDR3 residues: CASSPDGTSIETQYF. CDR3 nucleotides: TGCGCCAGCTCCCCCGACGGGACTAGCATTGAGACCCAGTACTTC.

V gene TRBV30 combines with J gene TRBJ1-1, with 8 bases fitting TRBD1. Per the germline V gene, CDR1 is GTSNPN and CDR2 is SVGIG (reference sequence). The CDR3 runs to 13 residues. V gave up 5 bases and J gave up 10 bases; unmatched junction bases: 12. The CDR3 sequence is CAWESGTGGTAFF. The CDR3 bases are TGTGCCTGGGAGTCAGGTACAGGGGGAACAGCTTTCTTT.

This chain uses TRBV28 with TRBJ2-7; D perhaps matches TRBD2 (6 bases). Per the germline V gene, CDR1 is MDHEN and CDR2 is SYDVKM. Trimming removed 8 bases at V and 7 bases at J, with 15 bases between. The CDR3 has 12 amino acids. CDR3 residues: CASRHLEGEQYF. Written as DNA, the CDR3 is TGTGCCAGCCGCCATCTGGAGGGGGAGCAGTACTTC.

The genes are TRBV15 and TRBJ2-1; TRBD2 is a possible D gene (5 bases). CDR1 and CDR2 from the germline V gene are LNHNV and YYDKDF (reference sequence). Between the trimmed V and J ends, which lost 4 bases and 0 bases, there was a span of 13 bases. The CDR3 runs 16 residues. The CDR3 region has the DNA TGTGCCACCAGCAAACGGAGGACCTACTCCTACAATGAGCAGTTCTTC. Translation gives CATSKRRTYSYNEQFF.

The chain links TRBV4-2 to TRBJ1-3, with a possible D match to TRBD1 (6 bases). Trimming removed 0 bases from V and 1 base from J, with 7 bases in between. This CDR3 spans 15 amino acids. Looked up from germline, CDR1 is LGHNA and CDR2 is YNFKEQ. The CDR3 region is CASSQDRGSGNTIYF. The CDR3 DNA follows: TGTGCCAGCAGCCAAGACAGGGGTTCTGGAAACACCATATATTTT.

The chain links TRBV27 to TRBJ2-1, with D perhaps matching TRBD2 (5 bases). The germline V gene has CDR1 MNHEY and CDR2 SMNVEV (reference sequence). This CDR3 comprises 14 residues. Trimming removed 5 bases at V and 7 bases at J, with 15 bases between. The CDR3 region is CASSPVPGSNEQFF. The CDR3 nucleotides read TGTGCCAGCAGTCCCGTTCCGGGGTCTAATGAGCAGTTCTTC.

This clone was recorded a few times. The J gene is TRBJ1-2, the V gene TRBV27, with 8 bases identical to TRBD1. The CDR3 is 12 amino acids. Germline values: CDR1 MNHEY, CDR2 SMNVEV (reference sequence). J lost 4 bases, V lost 6 bases, and 1 base had no gene match. This chain's CDR3 is CASRGQVYGYTF. Written as DNA, the CDR3 is TGTGCCAGCAGGGGACAGGTCTATGGCTACACCTTC.

This chain joins TRBV19 and TRBJ2-5; 13 nucleotides agree with TRBD2. The CDR3 has 16 amino acids. Trimming cost V 5 bases and J 5 bases; bases outside gene matches: 8. Per germline, CDR1 LNHDA and CDR2 SQIVND (reference sequence). The CDR3 bases are TGTGCCAGTAGTCTAGGTGGGACTAGCGGGGCGGAGACCCAGTACTTC. Its protein is CASSLGGTSGAETQYF. Complete variable domain (other parts from reference TRBV19 and TRBJ2-5): DGGITQSPKYLFRKEGQNVTLSCEQNLNHDAMYWYRQDPGQGLRLIYYSQIVNDFQKGDIAEGYSVSREKKESFPLTVTSAQKNPTAFYLCASSLGGTSGAETQYFGPGTRLLVL.

This chain uses TRBV5-5 with TRBJ2-2; D is unresolved. The germline gives CDR1 SGHKS, CDR2 YYEKEE (reference sequence). The germline V and J ends were trimmed by 2 bases and 7 bases, with 18 bases remaining between them. This CDR3 contains 16 residues. DNA for the CDR3: TGTGCCAGCAGCTTCTACGCCGTCGTCGGTCGCGGGGAGCTGTTTTTT. Protein sequence: CASSFYAVVGRGELFF. The full variable domain, its missing parts supplied by reference TRBV5-5 and TRBJ2-2, is DAGVTQSPTHLIKTRGQQVTLRCSPISGHKSVSWYQQVLGQGPQFIFQYYEKEERGRGNFPDRFSARQFPNYSSELNVNALLLGDSALYLCASSFYAVVGRGELFFGEGSRLTVL.

CDR3 bases: TGTGCCAGCAGCCGAGTGGCGGGTGCACTCAATACGCAGTATTTT. This translates into CASSRVAGALNTQYF. V gene TRBV14 combines with J gene TRBJ2-3, with D tentatively TRBD2 (5 bases). There are 15 residues in the CDR3. The germline V and J ends were trimmed by 4 bases and 7 bases, with 18 bases remaining between them. Germline V gene lookup returns CDR1 SGHDN and CDR2 FVKESK.

The rearrangement joins TRBV28 to TRBJ1-1; TRBD1 might be the D (6 bases). With 3 bases removed from V and 3 bases from J, the gap between germline ends came to 14 bases. The CDR3 is 15 residues long. Germline CDR1 reads MDHEN; CDR2 reads SYDVKM. The CDR3 region has the DNA TGTGCCAGCAGTTTCAACGACAGGTGGGACACTGAAGCTTTCTTT. Translating it yields CASSFNDRWDTEAFF.

The chain uses TRBV7-8 and TRBJ1-5, with TRBD1 matching over 8 bases. From germline, CDR1 is SGHVS and CDR2 FQNEAQ. The CDR3 sequence is 15 residues long. The junction had 14 bases not matched to a gene; V was cut back by 1 base and J by 15 bases. In nucleotides, the CDR3 is TGTGCCAGCAGCTTAGGACGTCGGGGGACAGGATTGGGGCATTTT. It yields the protein CASSLGRRGTGLGHF.

This clone came up a few times. The rearrangement uses TRBV5-6 and TRBJ2-1; 11 bases align to TRBD2. Germline V lookup: CDR1 SGHDT, CDR2 YYEEEE. The CDR3 has 15 amino acids. The junction had 5 bases not matched to a gene; V was cut back by 1 base and J by 8 bases. The CDR3 here is CASSLPTSGSHEQFF. For the CDR3, the DNA is TGTGCCAGCAGCTTGCCTACTAGCGGGAGCCATGAGCAGTTCTTC.

A single count supports this clone. V usage is TRBV21-1 and J usage is TRBJ2-5; the table gives TRBD1 as D, unverified against the DNA. TRBV21-1 is a known pseudogene. The CDR3 is 17 residues long. The CDR3 loop reads CASSKAWGRGQEETQYF. The CDR3 nucleotides are TGTGCCAGCAGCAAAGCTTGGGGCAGGGGGCAGGAAGAGACCCAGTACTTC.

The V and J genes are TRBV5-4 and TRBJ1-2; maybe TRBD1 (5 bases). V lost 3 bases and J 2 bases, leaving 11 bases between the germline ends. The CDR3 is 14 amino acids. Looked up from germline, CDR1 is SGHNT and CDR2 is YYREEE (reference sequence). DNA of the CDR3: TGTGCCAGCAGCTCGGGGGGAGCAAACTATGGCTACACCTTC. Protein product: CASSSGGANYGYTF.

The DNA of the CDR3 is TGTGCCAGCAGTGACCTAGCGGGGGGACCGGATACGCAGTATTTT. The encoded protein is CASSDLAGGPDTQYF. The rearrangement joins TRBV6-4 to TRBJ2-3, with 11 bases lining up with TRBD2. The V gene's germline CDR1 is MRHNA and CDR2 SNTAGT. With V trimmed by 2 bases and J by 6 bases, 4 bases remained unmatched. This CDR3 is built from 15 residues.

The rearrangement uses TRBV6-5 and TRBJ1-5; D gene uncertain. V was cut by 6 bases and J by 3 bases, with 9 bases left in between. The CDR3 spans 13 residues. CDR1 and CDR2 (germline): MNHEY, SVGAGI. In DNA form, the CDR3 reads TGTGCCAGCAGGATAGAGATCAATCAGCCCCAGCATTTT. Its protein product is CASRIEINQPQHF.

This sequence joins TRBV5-1 and TRBJ1-2; 8 bases align to TRBD1. The junction had 5 bases not matched to a gene; V was cut back by 0 bases and J by 4 bases. The length of the CDR3 is 15 residues. Germline V CDR1 and CDR2: SGHRS, YFSETQ. CDR3 sequence: CASSLDGTGGYGYTF. CDR3 coding DNA: TGCGCCAGCAGCTTGGATGGCACAGGGGGCTATGGCTACACCTTC.

The chain couples TRBV13 to TRBJ1-5; TRBD1 is a possible D gene (6 bases). The germline CDR1 and CDR2 sequences are PRHDT and FYEKMQ (reference sequence). The CDR3 covers 16 residues. V was clipped by 5 bases and J by 1 base, with 15 bases between them. The chain's CDR3 is CASSERGGASNQPQHF. The CDR3 coding sequence is TGTGCCAGCAGCGAGCGGGGGGGCGCGAGCAATCAGCCCCAGCATTTT.